Below are 24 T cell receptor beta chains sequenced from a single sample in a study of OX40 agonist ivuxolimab in advanced cancers. The repertoire was sequenced with immunoSEQ multiplex PCR; TCRdb's copy has only in-frame clones and lacks some. The sample shows about 59,000 clones, about 90% of them seen only once. The sequenced sample was CD4+ or CD8+ T cells sorted from blood, obtained in a trial of the OX40 agonist ivuxolimab. These receptors all come from an adult with an advanced solid tumor such as melanoma, head and neck, liver or kidney cancer.

The chain combines TRBV5-1 with TRBJ1-6; no clear D gene. This CDR3 has 16 residues. The V gene lost 4 bases and the J gene lost 8 bases, with 19 bases spanning the gap. CDR1 and CDR2 from the germline V gene are SGHRS and YFSETQ. The CDR3 sequence: CASSAGREGGDSPLHF. The CDR3 nucleotides are TGCGCCAGCAGCGCCGGACGGGAGGGTGGGGATTCACCCCTCCACTTT.

V gene TRBV6-5 combines with J gene TRBJ2-2; 9 positions match TRBD1. CDR3 length equals 16 residues. V trimming: 0 bases; J trimming: 5 bases; junction bases outside the gene matches: 4. Looked up from germline, CDR1 is MNHEY and CDR2 is SVGAGI. CDR3: CASSYSDRGRTGELFF. The CDR3 DNA reads TGTGCCAGCAGTTACTCGGACAGGGGACGGACCGGGGAGCTGTTTTTT.

V usage is TRBV29-1 and J usage is TRBJ2-7; 7 bases fit TRBD2. Germline lookup yields CDR1 SQVTM and CDR2 ANQGSEA. Trimming at V came to 0 bases and at J to 1 base, leaving 6 bases not matched to a gene. CDR3 size: 15 residues. The CDR3 sequence: CSVEDRHGRSYEQYF. CDR3 DNA sequence: TGCAGCGTTGAAGATCGACACGGGAGGTCCTACGAGCAGTACTTC.

The chain recombines TRBV6-6 with TRBJ1-5; D gene ambiguous. The length of the CDR3 is 12 residues. Trimming cost V 6 bases and J 6 bases, with 9 bases left between them. CDR1 is MNHNY and CDR2 is SVGAGI in the germline V gene (reference sequence). The CDR3: CASSSRGQPQHF. In DNA form, the CDR3 reads TGTGCCAGCAGCTCCCGGGGTCAGCCCCAGCATTTT.

The chain is built from TRBV19 and TRBJ2-7, with 8 bases identical to TRBD1. V trimming: 4 bases; J trimming: 3 bases; junction bases outside the gene matches: 2. Germline values: CDR1 LNHDA, CDR2 SQIVND (reference sequence). There are 13 residues in the CDR3. CDR3 sequence (DNA): TGTGCCAGTAGTAAAACAGGGGGCTACGAGCAGTACTTC. This gives the protein CASSKTGGYEQYF.

The rearrangement joins TRBV11-2 to TRBJ2-1; 7 positions match TRBD2. The V segment lost 3 bases and the J segment 9 bases; nucleotides outside the gene matches: 8. Germline CDR1 and CDR2: SGHAT and FQNNGV. The length of the CDR3 is 14 residues. The CDR3 DNA follows: TGTGCCAGCAGCTTTGGGAGGGCCGGGGTTGAGCAGTTCTTC. Protein sequence: CASSFGRAGVEQFF. The full variable domain, completed using reference TRBV11-2 and TRBJ2-1, is EAGVAQSPRYKIIEKRQSVAFWCNPISGHATLYWYQQILGQGPKLLIQFQNNGVVDDSQLPKDRFSAERLKGVDSTLKIQPAKLEDSAVYLCASSFGRAGVEQFFGPGTRLTVL.

The chain recombines TRBV6-5 with TRBJ2-5; no firm D call. The J call is uncertain, as TRBJ2-7 better fits the DNA end. The CDR3 is 13 residues long. Germline loops: CDR1 MNHEY, CDR2 SVGAGI. The CDR3 spells CASSRSPEYEQYF. Here the CDR3 DNA reads TGTGCCAGCAGCCGCTCCCCAGAGTACGAGCAGTACTTC.

This sequence joins TRBV29-1 and TRBJ2-7, with 11 bases fitting TRBD2. V lost 5 bases, J lost 3 bases, and 6 bases stayed unmatched. The CDR3 has 14 residues. Germline lookup yields CDR1 SQVTM and CDR2 ANQGSEA. For the CDR3, the DNA is TGCAGCGTTAAAAAGGGGACTAGCGGCTACGAGCAGTACTTC. It codes for CSVKKGTSGYEQYF.

J is TRBJ2-2 and V is TRBV4-2; D tentatively reads TRBD1 or TRBD2 (6 bases each). Per germline, CDR1 LGHNA and CDR2 YNFKEQ. This CDR3 region has 15 residues. V lost 4 bases, J lost 8 bases, and 17 bases lay in between. CDR3 nucleotides: TGTGCCAGCAGCCGGTGGGGGCGCGGGAAAGGGGAGCTGTTTTTT. Translation: CASSRWGRGKGELFF.

This chain uses TRBV6-4 with TRBJ1-2; TRBD1 is a possible D gene (6 bases). CDR3 length: 14 residues. Germline V gene data show CDR1 as MRHNA and CDR2 as SNTAGT. V was trimmed by 0 bases and J by 6 bases, leaving 11 bases between them. CDR3 DNA sequence: TGTGCCAGCAGTGACTCTGGCAGGGGCCATGGCTACACCTTC. It encodes CASSDSGRGHGYTF.

The V call is TRBV9, the J call TRBJ2-1; the D gene is possibly TRBD2 (6 bases). The V end lost 0 bases, the J end lost 2 bases, and 9 bases lay between the germline ends. CDR3 length: 15 amino acids. Germline CDR1 is SGDLS and CDR2 is YYNGEE. The CDR3 region is CASSVAGSAYNEQFF. The DNA of the CDR3 is TGTGCCAGCAGCGTAGCCGGGAGTGCCTACAATGAGCAGTTCTTC.

The chain's CDR3 is CASSGLAGVQYNEQFF. The CDR3 nucleotides are TGCGCCAGCAGCGGACTAGCGGGAGTCCAGTACAATGAGCAGTTCTTC. The chain joins TRBV5-1 to TRBJ2-1, with 13 bases aligning to TRBD2. The ends lost 4 bases at V and 4 bases at J; junction bases unmatched: 5. CDR1 SGHRS and CDR2 YFSETQ come from the germline V gene. This CDR3 has 16 residues.

CDR3 region: CASSPGTASNQPQHF. In DNA, the CDR3 is TGTGCCAGTAGTCCCGGGACAGCTAGCAATCAGCCCCAGCATTTT. The V call is TRBV19, the J call TRBJ1-5; the match to TRBD1 covers 7 bases. The CDR3 is made up of 15 amino acids. The germline V gene has CDR1 LNHDA and CDR2 SQIVND (reference sequence). The V gene end was trimmed by 5 bases and the J gene end by 0 bases; junction bases not matched to a gene: 4.

This chain joins TRBV6-1 and TRBJ2-2, with 9 bases aligning to TRBD1. With 7 bases clipped from V and 5 bases from J, the junction kept 5 bases outside the gene matches. Looked up from germline, CDR1 is MNHNS and CDR2 is SASEGT. CDR3 length: 14 amino acids. The CDR3 here is CASTTGGGTGELFF. In DNA form, the CDR3 reads TGTGCCAGCACTACAGGGGGCGGAACCGGGGAGCTGTTTTTT.

V usage is TRBV11-2 and J usage is TRBJ2-3, with TRBD2 matching 12 bases. The V gene end was trimmed by 5 bases and the J gene end by 3 bases; junction bases not matched to a gene: 12. CDR1 is SGHAT and CDR2 is FQNNGV in the germline V gene. The CDR3 contains 18 residues. The DNA for the CDR3 is TGTGCCAGCAGCCCCCCGGGACTAGCGGGTTTACCGACAGATACGCAGTATTTT. Translating it yields CASSPPGLAGLPTDTQYF.

The chain has TRBV19 and TRBJ2-5; 8 nucleotides agree with TRBD1. Germline trimming cut 5 bases from V and 5 bases from J; bases unmatched to any gene: 4. CDR1 and CDR2 (germline): LNHDA, SQIVND (reference sequence). The CDR3 contains 13 residues. The CDR3 sequence: CASSARQGETQYF. CDR3 nucleotides: TGTGCCAGTAGTGCACGACAGGGGGAGACCCAGTACTTC.

The chain carries TRBV5-4 and TRBJ2-1, with D possibly being TRBD2 (5 bases). This CDR3 has 13 amino acids. Germline V lookup: CDR1 SGHNT, CDR2 YYREEE (reference sequence). Trimming took 7 bases from V and 5 from J, leaving 13 bases between them. As DNA, the CDR3 is TGTGCCAGCCGCATTAGCGAAAACAATGAGCAGTTCTTC. Translated: CASRISENNEQFF.

This sequence joins TRBV7-2 and TRBJ2-1, with TRBD2 as a possible D gene (6 bases). The V gene's germline CDR1 is SGHTA and CDR2 FQGNSA. The V end lost 6 bases, the J end lost 4 bases, and 16 bases lay between the germline ends. The CDR3 spans 15 residues. The CDR3 nucleotides read TGTGCCAGCAGATGGGACTTCTGGGGGTACAATGAGCAGTTCTTC. Amino acids: CASRWDFWGYNEQFF.

The chain carries TRBV27 and TRBJ1-1; no firm D call. V was shortened by 9 bases and J by 7 bases, with 21 bases between the two germline ends. The CDR3 is made up of 14 amino acids. Germline V gene data show CDR1 as MNHEY and CDR2 as SMNVEV (reference sequence). The DNA of the CDR3 is TGTGCCAGTAAACTCGTTTTGGGGTGGGGTGAAGCTTTCTTT. Its protein product is CASKLVLGWGEAFF.

The rearrangement uses TRBV19 and TRBJ2-3; D is unresolved. The CDR3 contains 13 residues. Trimming pared 6 bases from V and 0 bases from J, leaving 7 bases between. The germline V gene has CDR1 LNHDA and CDR2 SQIVND (reference sequence). This chain's CDR3 is CASRASSTDTQYF. In DNA, the CDR3 is TGTGCCAGTAGAGCGTCCAGCACAGATACGCAGTATTTT.

The genes are TRBV4-1 and TRBJ1-1; maybe TRBD1 (5 bases). CDR1 and CDR2 (germline): MGHRA, YSYEKL. V was cut by 1 base and J by 1 base, with 10 bases left in between. The CDR3 runs to 15 residues. This CDR3 is CASSQGGGPNTEAFF. CDR3 coding DNA: TGCGCCAGCAGCCAAGGGGGCGGCCCGAACACTGAAGCTTTCTTT.

This clone appeared a single time. The gene calls are TRBV27 and TRBJ2-5; the match to TRBD2 covers 7 bases. The J call may be in error: the DNA end matches TRBJ2-7 better. Germline CDR1 MNHEY, CDR2 SMNVEV (reference sequence). The CDR3 is made up of 13 amino acids. CDR3 loop: CASGDYGSYEQYF. Here the CDR3 DNA reads TGTGCCAGCGGGGACTACGGCTCCTACGAGCAGTACTTC.

The rearrangement joins TRBV6-5 to TRBJ1-5, with no clear D. The V gene lost 6 bases and the J gene lost 3 bases, with 6 bases spanning the gap. The CDR3 consists of 12 residues. Germline CDR1 and CDR2: MNHEY and SVGAGI. DNA of the CDR3: TGTGCCAGCAGGGAGCCCAATCAGCCCCAGCATTTT. Translation gives CASREPNQPQHF.

The chain has TRBV6-6 and TRBJ2-1; weak D call: TRBD1 (5 bases). Between the trimmed V and J ends, which lost 5 bases and 0 bases, there was a span of 14 bases. The CDR3 loop spans 16 amino acids. Per germline, CDR1 MNHNY and CDR2 SVGAGI (reference sequence). The CDR3 reads CASSPRVSDSYNEQFF. DNA for the CDR3: TGTGCCAGCAGTCCCAGGGTAAGCGACTCCTACAATGAGCAGTTCTTC.